This T cell receptor (beta chain) came from a study of T-cell memory formation after mild COVID-19. Study results and caveats: Clones shrinking from day 15 to 85 showed even CD4/CD8 mixes; later expanders tilted CD4+. That cross-reactive memory joined was suggested by some responding clones appearing in pre-infection memory. Of the contracting clones, CD4+ ones lay mainly in CM and EM, and CD8+ ones in EMRA.

This CDR3 comprises 15 residues. CDR1 and CDR2 from the germline V gene are LGHNA and YNFKEQ. Between the trimmed V and J ends, which lost 4 bases and 6 bases, there was a span of 15 bases. This clonotype showed up just a few times. No antigen is known for it. TCRdb re-analysed the 5' RACE reads in MiXCR, keeping a single row per CDR3 protein. In the table there are about 390,000 distinct CDR3 sequences, roughly 15% of which are singletons. The chain employs TRBV4-2 and TRBJ2-2; either TRBD1 or TRBD2 may supply D (5 bases each). The source of this sequence is a man aged 18 to 30 who had mild COVID-19 (a few samples of this study predate the infection). Cell type and time point are not known. The sequenced material came from PBMCs or a T cell subset sorted from them (not recorded which). CDR3 sequence (DNA): TGTGCCAGCAGCCCCGCTGGGGGTAGGGCCGGGGAGCTGTTTTTT. It yields the protein CASSPAGGRAGELFF.